This entry lists 28 T cell receptor beta chains sequenced from one sample in a study of shared clonotypes between healthy human individuals. The repertoire was sequenced with immunoSEQ multiplex PCR; TCRdb's copy has only in-frame clones and lacks some. The table has about 2.1 million clones, about 94% seen once. Naive CD8 cells lacked CD45RO, underwent positive selection for CCR7 and left out terminally differentiated effector memory CD45RA+ cells. Sequences were obtained from naive CD8+ T cells from PBMCs. The receptors were sampled from a man aged 18 to 30 in good health. Some clones in this sample may be carry-over from other donors' samples.

This chain connects TRBV4-1 to TRBJ2-5; possible D gene TRBD2, 6 bases. The CDR3 sequence is 16 residues long. Germline V gene sequence: CDR1 MGHRA, CDR2 YSYEKL. V was clipped by 5 bases and J by 4 bases, with 20 bases between them. Written as DNA, the CDR3 is TGCGCCAGCAGCATAAAAGCGGGCGGCCCAGGAGAGACCCAGTACTTC. This codes for CASSIKAGGPGETQYF.

This clone was recorded once. J is TRBJ2-6 and V is TRBV27, with 12 bases that match TRBD1. Trimming took 5 bases from V and 2 from J; bases not matched to a gene: 10. The CDR3 consists of 19 residues. The germline V gene has CDR1 MNHEY and CDR2 SMNVEV (reference sequence). CDR3 sequence reads: CASSTGTGGILTGANVLTF. The CDR3, as DNA: TGTGCCAGCAGTACGGGGACAGGGGGCATCCTTACTGGGGCCAACGTCCTGACTTTC. The variable domain in full, with the rest retrieved from reference TRBV27 and TRBJ2-6, is EAQVTQNPRYLITVTGKKLTVTCSQNMNHEYMSWYRQDPGLGLRQIYYSMNVEVTDKGDVPEGYKVSRKEKRNFPLILESPSPNQTSLYFCASSTGTGGILTGANVLTFGAGSRLTVL.

This chain links TRBV27 with TRBJ2-1, with 12 bases that match TRBD2. The CDR3 has 16 residues. CDR1 is MNHEY, CDR2 SMNVEV, per germline (reference sequence). With V trimmed by 6 bases and J by 9 bases, 12 bases remained unmatched. In nucleotides, the CDR3 is TGTGCCAGCAGCCCTCTAGCGGGAGGGCCCGGGGGTGAGCAGTTCTTC. This translates into CASSPLAGGPGGEQFF.

This clone has just a few counts. The chain uses TRBV7-9 and TRBJ1-4; D not resolved. V lost 5 bases, J lost 9 bases, and 7 bases lay in between. CDR1 and CDR2 (germline): SEHNR, FQNEAQ (reference sequence). The CDR3 is made up of 11 amino acids. For the CDR3, the DNA is TGTGCCAGCAGCCCCCTGAAAAAACTGTTTTTT. Translating it yields CASSPLKKLFF. Together with reference TRBV7-9 and TRBJ1-4, the CDR3 gives the full variable domain: DTGVSQNPRHKITKRGQNVTFRCDPISEHNRLYWYRQTLGQGPEFLTYFQNEAQLEKSRLLSDRFSAERPKGSFSTLEIQRTEQGDSAMYLCASSPLKKLFFGSGTQLSVL.

The chain uses TRBV15 and TRBJ2-7, with 10 bases aligning to TRBD1. Germline CDR1 LNHNV, CDR2 YYDKDF (reference sequence). This CDR3 region has 16 residues. Losses at the gene ends were 5 bases for V and 7 bases for J; bases not matched to a gene: 14. Here the CDR3 DNA reads TGTGCCACCAGCCCAAGTGGGACAGGGGCGCTTTCAGAGCAGTACTTC. Its protein product is CATSPSGTGALSEQYF.

The V and J genes are TRBV5-1 and TRBJ1-1; possibly TRBD1 for D (6 bases). There are 15 residues in the CDR3. The V and J ends lost 1 base and 1 base respectively, with 11 bases between them. Per the germline V gene, CDR1 is SGHRS and CDR2 is YFSETQ. CDR3 residues: CASSLRGTRNTEAFF. DNA for the CDR3: TGCGCCAGCAGCTTGAGGGGGACACGGAACACTGAAGCTTTCTTT.

The V gene is TRBV6-5, the J gene TRBJ2-7; no clear D. This CDR3 comprises 11 residues. The V and J ends lost 6 bases and 5 bases respectively, with 8 bases between them. From germline, CDR1 is MNHEY and CDR2 SVGAGI. CDR3 DNA sequence: TGTGCCAGCAGGTCTGGCCACGAGCAGTACTTC. Translation: CASRSGHEQYF.

With respect to this clone: Other DNA sequences in this specimen translate into the identical CDR3. The J gene is TRBJ2-3, the V gene TRBV7-9; 12 bases agree with TRBD2. The V gene end was trimmed by 5 bases and the J gene end by 6 bases; junction bases not matched to a gene: 9. The length of the CDR3 is 16 residues. CDR1 and CDR2 (germline): SEHNR, FQNEAQ (reference sequence). The CDR3 DNA follows: TGTGCCAGCAGCCCTCCTAGCGGGAGGGCCGCTGATACGCAGTATTTT. It codes for CASSPPSGRAADTQYF.

The chain carries TRBV21-1 and TRBJ2-7; TRBD2 is the table's D call and was not checked against the DNA. TRBV21-1 is noted as a pseudogene. The CDR3 runs 13 residues. CDR3 in amino acids: CASPGETSYEQYF. The CDR3 region has the DNA TGTGCCAGCCCCGGGGAGACCTCCTACGAGCAGTACTTC.

The chain has TRBV11-2 and TRBJ2-3, with D possibly called TRBD1 or TRBD2 (6 bases each). V lost 3 bases to trimming and J lost 1 base, with 14 bases between them. The germline V gene has CDR1 SGHAT and CDR2 FQNNGV. The CDR3 spans 16 residues. CDR3 bases: TGTGCCAGCAGCTTCAGGGGAGGACTCCGCACAGATACGCAGTATTTT. Amino acid sequence: CASSFRGGLRTDTQYF.

The rearrangement links TRBV7-9 to TRBJ2-1; perhaps TRBD1 as D (6 bases). This CDR3 is 15 amino acids long. Germline CDR1 is SEHNR and CDR2 is FQNEAQ (reference sequence). Trimming pared 3 bases from V and 4 bases from J, leaving 13 bases between. The DNA of the CDR3 is TGTGCCAGCAGCTTGGATTGGACAGAATACAATGAGCAGTTCTTC. It translates to CASSLDWTEYNEQFF.

Concerning this clone itself: The identical CDR3 is also encoded by other nucleotide sequences in the sample. The chain links TRBV28 to TRBJ2-1, with D perhaps TRBD1 (6 bases). This CDR3 region has 14 residues. Germline CDR1 reads MDHEN; CDR2 reads SYDVKM. Trimming stripped 3 bases from V and 1 base from J, with 7 bases between. CDR3 residues: CASSFRGSYNEQFF. CDR3 DNA sequence: TGTGCCAGCAGTTTCAGGGGATCCTACAATGAGCAGTTCTTC. The whole variable domain, remainder taken from reference TRBV28 and TRBJ2-1, is DVKVTQSSRYLVKRTGEKVFLECVQDMDHENMFWYRQDPGLGLRLIYFSYDVKMKEKGDIPEGYSVSREKKERFSLILESASTNQTSMYLCASSFRGSYNEQFFGPGTRLTVL.

CDR3 loop: CSVRSGHNEQFF. Written as DNA, the CDR3 is TGCAGCGTTCGTTCCGGTCACAATGAGCAGTTCTTC. The rearrangement joins TRBV29-1 to TRBJ2-1, with unresolved D. The length of the CDR3 is 12 residues. V dropped 5 bases and J dropped 5 bases, with 10 bases sitting between them. Germline loops: CDR1 SQVTM, CDR2 ANQGSEA.

J is TRBJ2-5 and V is TRBV5-4, with 8 bases identical to TRBD1. V was clipped by 4 bases and J by 5 bases; unmatched bases: 16. The CDR3 has 17 residues. In germline, CDR1 is SGHNT, CDR2 YYREEE (reference sequence). CDR3: CASSQVDREWGWETQYF. CDR3 coding DNA: TGTGCCAGCAGCCAAGTGGACAGGGAATGGGGATGGGAGACCCAGTACTTC. The full variable domain, completed using reference TRBV5-4 and TRBJ2-5, is ETGVTQSPTHLIKTRGQQVTLRCSSQSGHNTVSWYQQALGQGPQFIFQYYREEENGRGNFPPRFSGLQFPNYSSELNVNALELDDSALYLCASSQVDREWGWETQYFGPGTRLLVL.

DNA of the CDR3: TGTGCCAGCAGCTTAGCCTACAGGGGAGTCTACCTAAACTATGGCTACACCTTC. Translating gives CASSLAYRGVYLNYGYTF. The J gene is TRBJ1-2, the V gene TRBV7-9, with TRBD1 matching 7 bases. With V trimmed by 0 bases and J by 2 bases, 12 bases remained unmatched. The CDR3 is 18 amino acids. CDR1 is SEHNR and CDR2 is FQNEAQ in the germline V gene (reference sequence).

Notes on this clone: Other DNA sequences of this sample code for an identical CDR3. The rearrangement joins TRBV11-2 to TRBJ2-1, with D possibly being TRBD2 (5 bases). V shed 1 base and J shed 1 base, with 11 bases lying between them. Per germline, CDR1 SGHAT and CDR2 FQNNGV. The CDR3 runs to 16 residues. This CDR3 is CASSLGRTGSYNEQFF. For the CDR3, the DNA is TGTGCCAGCAGCTTAGGACGGACGGGGTCCTACAATGAGCAGTTCTTC.

The genes are TRBV27 and TRBJ2-7; D not certain. Trimming stripped 3 bases from V and 5 bases from J, with 11 bases between. The CDR3 consists of 13 residues. Per the germline V gene, CDR1 is MNHEY and CDR2 is SMNVEV (reference sequence). CDR3 nucleotide sequence: TGTGCCAGCAGTTTTTCTATGTCCCACGAGCAGTACTTC. As protein: CASSFSMSHEQYF.

About this clone itself: The same CDR3 is also encoded by other DNA sequences in this sample. This chain links TRBV9 with TRBJ2-2; D gene unclear. The CDR3 loop spans 13 amino acids. CDR1 and CDR2 from the germline V gene are SGDLS and YYNGEE. V was cut by 1 base and J by 4 bases, with 5 bases left in between. The CDR3 DNA is TGTGCCAGCAGCGTATCTGGCACCGGGGAGCTGTTTTTT. Residues: CASSVSGTGELFF.

CDR3 residues: CASSSLGRDTEAFF. The CDR3, as DNA: TGTGCCAGCAGTAGTTTAGGGAGGGACACTGAAGCTTTCTTT. This chain joins TRBV27 and TRBJ1-1; D remains ambiguous. The CDR3 contains 14 residues. The ends were cut back, 5 bases at V and 3 bases at J, with 13 bases in the middle. Germline assignment: CDR1 MNHEY and CDR2 SMNVEV (reference sequence).

The genes are TRBV27 and TRBJ1-1; D unclear. The CDR3 sequence is 15 residues long. Trimming stripped 5 bases from V and 1 base from J, with 14 bases between. Germline CDR1 and CDR2: MNHEY and SMNVEV (reference sequence). This CDR3 is CASSPLLGRNTEAFF. The CDR3 nucleotides read TGTGCCAGCAGTCCACTTTTAGGGCGGAACACTGAAGCTTTCTTT.

As regards this clone: This may arise from a read error, as a much more abundant clone is one base away. This CDR3 is also generated by other DNA sequences in the sample. For the CDR3, the DNA is TGTGCCAGCAGCGTAAGGGGCACTGAAGCTTTCTTT. This sequence encodes CASSVRGTEAFF. This sequence joins TRBV7-9 and TRBJ1-1; a possible D gene is TRBD1 (5 bases). The CDR3 spans 12 residues. Germline-derived CDR1 and CDR2 are SEHNR and FQNEAQ (reference sequence). Trimming took off 5 bases at V and 4 bases at J, with 8 bases between the two ends.

The chain uses TRBV27 and TRBJ2-1, with D possibly TRBD2 on 6 matching bases. There are 16 residues in the CDR3. Between the trimmed V and J ends, which lost 6 bases and 6 bases, there was a span of 21 bases. Germline values: CDR1 MNHEY, CDR2 SMNVEV (reference sequence). CDR3 amino acids: CASSTTPGLHLNEQFF. CDR3 sequence (DNA): TGTGCCAGCAGCACGACCCCGGGACTCCATCTCAATGAGCAGTTCTTC.

On this clone itself: The sample has other DNA sequences that encode this CDR3 too. The V gene is TRBV7-9, the J gene TRBJ2-1; a possible D gene is TRBD1 (5 bases). Trimming pared 2 bases from V and 1 base from J, leaving 9 bases between. The CDR3 spans 15 residues. From germline, CDR1 is SEHNR and CDR2 FQNEAQ (reference sequence). Here the CDR3 reads CASSLSAGSYNEQFF. CDR3 DNA: TGTGCCAGCAGCTTATCCGCAGGGTCCTACAATGAGCAGTTCTTC.

In its sample, this clone was seen once. Different DNA sequences within this sample yield the same CDR3. The genes are TRBV5-6 and TRBJ1-2; D unresolved. The CDR3 sequence is 13 residues long. Germline V gene lookup returns CDR1 SGHDT and CDR2 YYEEEE. V was trimmed by 0 bases and J by 3 bases, leaving 6 bases between them. The CDR3 loop is CASSLAGDYGYTF. DNA of the CDR3: TGTGCCAGCAGCTTGGCCGGGGACTATGGCTACACCTTC.

A single count supports this clone. This sequence joins TRBV12-5 and TRBJ2-1, with no clear D. The V gene lost 0 bases and the J gene lost 8 bases, with 5 bases spanning the gap. Per the germline V gene, CDR1 is LGHNT and CDR2 is FRNRAP. This CDR3 spans 12 amino acids. The CDR3 protein is CASGLVGHEQFF. The CDR3 DNA reads as TGTGCTAGTGGTTTGGTCGGGCATGAGCAGTTCTTC. Based on the CDR3 plus reference TRBV12-5 and TRBJ2-1, the full variable domain is DARVTQTPRHKVTEMGQEVTMRCQPILGHNTVFWYRQTMMQGLELLAYFRNRAPLDDSGMPKDRFSAEMPDATLATLKIQPSEPRDSAVYFCASGLVGHEQFFGPGTRLTVL.

The chain carries TRBV2 and TRBJ2-3, with 8 bases fitting TRBD1. Trimming cost V 11 bases and J 4 bases; bases outside gene matches: 5. Germline V gene sequence: CDR1 SNHLY, CDR2 FYNNEI. The CDR3 loop spans 12 amino acids. CDR3: CAAQGAADTQYF. The CDR3 nucleotides read TGTGCCGCCCAGGGGGCCGCAGATACGCAGTATTTT.

In its sample, this clone was seen once. The gene calls are TRBV10-1 and TRBJ1-3; D gene ambiguous. Trimming shortened V by 2 bases and J by 0 bases, and 5 bases separated the two germline ends. The CDR3 runs to 14 residues. The germline V gene encodes CDR1 WNHNN and CDR2 SYGVQD (reference sequence). The CDR3 DNA sequence: TGCGCCAGCAGTGAGGACCTCTCTGGAAACACCATATATTTT. Its protein product is CASSEDLSGNTIYF.

The V and J genes are TRBV27 and TRBJ2-1, with 8 bases matching TRBD2. The CDR3 has 17 residues. From germline, CDR1 is MNHEY and CDR2 SMNVEV (reference sequence). V shed 6 bases, J shed 7 bases, and the junction held 17 bases outside the gene matches. The CDR3 DNA is TGTGCCAGCAGCCCGCGACCGTCTAGCGGGTGGGTGAATGAGCAGTTCTTC. Translating it yields CASSPRPSSGWVNEQFF.